A single sample gave rise to the 8 T cell receptor beta chains below, sequenced in a study of blood T cell repertoires in COVID-19. The assay was immunoSEQ multiplex PCR, and TCRdb's table has in-frame clones only and misses some. The sample shows under 200,000 clones, roughly nine tenths of them seen only once. Sequencing was done on a sample of peripheral blood. These receptors originate from a woman between 65 and 79 years old with acute or convalescent COVID-19.

J is TRBJ2-3 and V is TRBV28; 10 nucleotides line up with TRBD2. With 3 bases clipped from V and 4 bases from J, the junction kept 7 bases outside the gene matches. The CDR3 consists of 16 residues. CDR1 and CDR2 (germline): MDHEN, SYDVKM. CDR3 region: CASSFFGAGGSDTQYF. DNA for the CDR3: TGTGCCAGCAGTTTCTTTGGAGCGGGGGGGTCAGATACGCAGTATTTT.

The V and J genes are TRBV9 and TRBJ2-5; 10 bases are shared with TRBD2. The V segment lost 0 bases and the J segment 5 bases; nucleotides outside the gene matches: 7. Germline V lookup: CDR1 SGDLS, CDR2 YYNGEE. The length of the CDR3 is 16 residues. The CDR3 loop reads CASSVASGGAGETQYF. The CDR3 coding sequence is TGTGCCAGCAGCGTAGCCAGCGGGGGGGCCGGGGAGACCCAGTACTTC.

This clone was seen once. The chain employs TRBV6-2 or TRBV6-3 and TRBJ2-5, with TRBD2 matching over 9 bases. The CDR3 runs to 19 residues. V lost 0 bases and J lost 4; bases outside the gene matches: 15. CDR1 MNHEY and CDR2 SVGEGT come from the germline V gene. The CDR3 region has the DNA TGTGCCAGCAGTTACTCCGGGGTATTTAGCGGGAGCGCCGGAGAGACCCAGTACTTC. This translates into CASSYSGVFSGSAGETQYF.

The gene calls are TRBV5-6 and TRBJ1-5, with 10 bases lining up with TRBD1. J was trimmed by 7 bases and V by 2 bases; bases with no gene match: 6. The CDR3 length is 15 residues. Germline V lookup: CDR1 SGHDT, CDR2 YYEEEE. The CDR3 DNA is TGTGCCAGCAGCTTCGGGACAGGGGTAAACCAGCCCCAGCATTTT. Translation: CASSFGTGVNQPQHF.

This clone was seen only a few times. At the DNA level, this CDR3 is encoded by other sequences in the same sample as well. The CDR3: CASSTYRNTEAFF. The CDR3 bases are TGTGCCAGTAGTACCTACAGGAACACTGAAGCTTTCTTT. V and J are TRBV19 and TRBJ1-1; D gene unclear. The germline gives CDR1 LNHDA, CDR2 SQIVND (reference sequence). Trimming took 4 bases from V and 1 from J, leaving 7 bases between them. The CDR3 has 13 residues.

The chain joins TRBV28 to TRBJ2-7; a possible D gene is TRBD1 (5 bases). Germline loops: CDR1 MDHEN, CDR2 SYDVKM. V was trimmed by 2 bases and J by 3 bases, leaving 14 bases between them. The CDR3 consists of 15 residues. The CDR3 DNA reads TGTGCCAGCAGTTTAACTTTTCAGGGTTTCTACGAGCAGTACTTC. This sequence encodes CASSLTFQGFYEQYF.

In its sample, this clone was seen a few times. This sequence joins TRBV6-4 and TRBJ2-2; possible D gene TRBD2, 6 bases. Germline CDR1 is MRHNA and CDR2 is SNTAGT. V was cut by 10 bases and J by 4 bases, with 13 bases left in between. There are 13 residues in the CDR3. The CDR3 is CATRERGTGELFF. The CDR3 region has the DNA TGTGCCACCCGGGAGAGGGGCACCGGGGAGCTGTTTTTT.

V and J are TRBV5-1 and TRBJ1-1; 7 nucleotides align to TRBD1. Losses at the gene ends were 4 bases for V and 3 bases for J; bases not matched to a gene: 6. This CDR3 spans 14 amino acids. Germline assignment: CDR1 SGHRS and CDR2 YFSETQ. The CDR3 sequence: CASSPGDRYTEAFF. The CDR3 DNA sequence: TGCGCCAGCAGCCCAGGGGACAGATACACTGAAGCTTTCTTT.